This T cell receptor (beta chain) was obtained from a study of T cell repertoires in cytomegalovirus infection. Via MiXCR, TCRdb re-called the reads, giving one row per CDR3 protein. In the table there are around 800,000 distinct CDR3 sequences, about 31% of which are singletons. This clonotype was recorded a few times. Antigen specificity is unknown. This CDR3 spans 14 amino acids. Trimming took off 1 base at V and 6 bases at J, with 13 bases between the two ends. Germline values: CDR1 SEHNR, CDR2 FQNEAQ (reference sequence). The clonotype originates from a human donor in good health (CMV status not recorded). Some clones in this sample may be carry-over from other donors' samples. The chain recombines TRBV7-9 with TRBJ2-7; D gene uncertain. Sequences were derived from cultured CD8+ T cells from PBMCs, sampled from culture after CMV antigen stimulation. The CDR3 DNA is TGTGCCAGCAGCTTAGGGCGGTCAGTGGGCGAGCAGTACTTC. This gives the protein CASSLGRSVGEQYF.